These 2 T cell receptor beta chains share one sample of origin, sequenced in a study of blood T cell repertoires in COVID-19. The assay was immunoSEQ multiplex PCR, and TCRdb's table has in-frame clones only and misses some. Counted here are roughly 60,000 clones, around four fifths occurring once; the ten biggest clones make up roughly 3.6%. The sequencing input was peripheral blood. These receptors were taken from a woman aged 80 or over with acute or convalescent COVID-19.

The V call is TRBV5-4, the J call TRBJ2-5, with D possibly matching TRBD2 (5 bases). The CDR3 loop spans 16 amino acids. The germline V and J ends were trimmed by 4 bases and 5 bases, with 21 bases remaining between them. Germline V gene data show CDR1 as SGHNT and CDR2 as YYREEE (reference sequence). The chain's CDR3 is CASSQRTYTRRETQYF. CDR3 nucleotide sequence: TGTGCCAGCAGCCAGCGGACCTATACTAGACGGGAGACCCAGTACTTC.

In the case of this clone: The junction does not match germline at one end; this may be a read error. This chain links TRBV2 with TRBJ1-1, with 10 bases that match TRBD1. CDR3 length: 13 residues. Germline V gene lookup returns CDR1 SNHLY and CDR2 FYNNEI. CDR3 sequence reads: CASREPWDRGFNF. The CDR3 DNA reads as TGTGCCAGCAGAGAGCCTTGGGACAGGGGTTTTAATTTT.